The clone carrying this T cell receptor beta chain was observed a handful of times. Its cognate antigen is unknown. These data belong to a study of cytomegalovirus exposure and HLA in healthy donors. Study-wide context: Unique TCR beta sequences numbering 95 million to 130 million came from 150 million to 200 million T cells in an earlier analysis. Of several hundred genotyped donors, approximately 80% clustered with self-reported Caucasian donors. Overall study results and limits: It is likely that the observed cluster of highly shared sequence variants was a sequencing artifact. In an earlier analysis, productive rearrangement rates for most beta V segments clustered near 87% or 30%.

PCR amplification relied on 60 Vbeta primers (plus 13 Jbeta primers). TCRdb keeps only in-frame clones here, not all; method: immunoSEQ multiplex PCR. This sample has 100,000 to 150,000 clones; roughly four fifths occur once, and the top ten carry around 1.8%. CDR1 is SGHNT and CDR2 is YYREEE in the germline V gene (reference sequence). J gave up 5 bases and V 6 bases, and 8 bases lay outside the gene matches. This CDR3 spans 14 amino acids. The sequencing input was PBMCs. This sequence joins TRBV5-4 and TRBJ2-7; 10 bases map to TRBD2. The receptor was derived from a woman between 45 and 65 years old in good health and CMV-seronegative. CDR3 sequence: CASTLAGAPHEQYF. CDR3 sequence (DNA): TGTGCCAGCACCCTAGCGGGAGCACCCCACGAGCAGTACTTC.